What follows are 13 T cell receptor beta chains derived from one specimen sequenced in a study of vaccination and CD4 T cells after COVID-19. No antigens are known for them. An Oncomine TCR Beta short-read assay was used to sequence the DNA from cultured CD4+ T cells. Using its own MiXCR run on the PCR reads, TCRdb lists one record per CDR3 protein. The table records approximately 3,000 distinct CDR3 sequences, approximately 30% of them present only once. Specified treatment: approximately nine-day PBMC culture with coronavirus spike peptide pools or control peptides (ViraFEST assay). Researchers collected the unexposed donor's CD4+ T cells before the COVID-19 pandemic (2011-2018). The sample was CD4+ T cells from blood, cultured in vitro. The receptors come from a human donor in good health.

The chain couples TRBV6-1 to TRBJ2-3; maybe TRBD2 (5 bases). In germline, CDR1 is MNHNS, CDR2 SASEGT. CDR3 length: 14 amino acids. V shed 6 bases and J shed 4 bases, with 14 bases lying between them. The CDR3 loop is CASRISDGADTQYF. In DNA, the CDR3 is TGTGCCAGCAGGATCTCGGACGGGGCAGATACGCAGTATTTT.

A note on this clonotype: A much larger clone differs by one base, so this may be a read error. The chain carries TRBV6-5 and TRBJ1-1; D possibly corresponds to TRBD1 (6 bases). Germline CDR1 reads MNHEY; CDR2 reads SVGAGI. The CDR3 length is 14 residues. V shed 4 bases and J shed 1 base, with 10 bases lying between them. The CDR3 protein is CASSWTASNTEAFF. The CDR3 DNA reads TGTGCCAGCAGTTGGACAGCCTCGAACACTGAAGCTTTCTTT.

The chain recombines TRBV7-2 with TRBJ2-7, with 8 bases identical to TRBD2. J gave up 4 bases and V 7 bases, and 9 bases lay outside the gene matches. The CDR3 is made up of 14 amino acids. The germline CDR1 and CDR2 sequences are SGHTA and FQGNSA. CDR3 protein: CASTLGRAWYEQYF. The CDR3 coding sequence is TGTGCCAGCACCCTCGGGAGGGCCTGGTACGAGCAGTACTTC.

The chain employs TRBV6-1 and TRBJ2-3; 7 bases match TRBD2. V dropped 8 bases and J dropped 6; count of bases not matched to a gene: 20. Germline assignment: CDR1 MNHNS and CDR2 SASEGT. CDR3 length: 17 amino acids. The CDR3 DNA reads TGTGCCAGCTCATTTTGGGGGAGCGGGGCTAATGCGGATACGCAGTATTTT. This codes for CASSFWGSGANADTQYF.

This chain links TRBV5-1 with TRBJ1-1; D possibly corresponds to TRBD1 (5 bases). Trimming shortened V by 3 bases and J by 0 bases, and 15 bases separated the two germline ends. The germline CDR1 and CDR2 sequences are SGHRS and YFSETQ. This CDR3 has 16 residues. The CDR3 here is CASSSNLRGMNTEAFF. The DNA of the CDR3 is TGCGCCAGCAGCTCAAATTTACGGGGCATGAACACTGAAGCTTTCTTT. The entire variable domain, with the rest obtained from reference TRBV5-1 and TRBJ1-1, is as follows: KAGVTQTPRYLIKTRGQQVTLSCSPISGHRSVSWYQQTPGQGLQFLFEYFSETQRNKGNFPGRFSGRQFSNSRSEMNVSTLELGDSALYLCASSSNLRGMNTEAFFGQGTRLTVV.

This clonotype showed up just a few times. This chain joins TRBV6-5 and TRBJ1-1; a weak D match, TRBD1 (5 bases). Germline V gives CDR1 MNHEY, CDR2 SVGAGI. The CDR3 loop spans 13 amino acids. Trimming took off 2 bases at V and 5 bases at J, with 9 bases between the two ends. Here the CDR3 reads CASSYQGRTEAFF. The CDR3 coding sequence is TGTGCCAGCAGTTACCAGGGAAGGACTGAAGCTTTCTTT.

The CDR3 DNA sequence: TGCAGCGTCCCCTCAACAGGGGTTCATGGCTACACCTTC. Amino acids: CSVPSTGVHGYTF. This rearrangement joins TRBV29-1 to TRBJ1-2; 7 nucleotides match TRBD1. The CDR3 covers 13 residues. Germline loops: CDR1 SQVTM, CDR2 ANQGSEA. After removal of 6 bases from V and 6 bases from J, the junction contained 10 bases not matched to a gene.

The rearrangement joins TRBV5-1 to TRBJ1-2; D is unresolved. This CDR3 contains 14 residues. Looked up from germline, CDR1 is SGHRS and CDR2 is YFSETQ. V was pared by 6 bases and J by 1 base, with 13 bases between. In DNA, the CDR3 is TGCGCCAGCACCTCGGTTGGCGGTAACTATGGCTACACCTTC. Translated: CASTSVGGNYGYTF.

In this sample, this clonotype turned up a few times. The chain links TRBV6-2 or TRBV6-3 to TRBJ1-1; maybe TRBD1 (5 bases). This CDR3 is built from 13 residues. Germline V gene sequence: CDR1 MNHEY, CDR2 SVGEGT. V was shortened by 5 bases and J by 4 bases, with 11 bases between the two germline ends. For the CDR3, the DNA is TGTGCCAGCAGTCGCAGGGTGATCACTGAAGCTTTCTTT. Translated: CASSRRVITEAFF.

The rearrangement uses TRBV20-1 and TRBJ2-7, with TRBD1 matching 9 bases. The germline CDR1 and CDR2 sequences are DFQATT and SNEGSKA (reference sequence). V was pared by 6 bases and J by 6 bases, with 9 bases of the junction left unmatched. This CDR3 comprises 13 residues. CDR3 sequence: CSAPQGAHREQYF. For the CDR3, the DNA is TGCAGTGCCCCACAGGGGGCGCATCGCGAGCAGTACTTC.

The chain carries TRBV7-3 and TRBJ2-2; no reliable D call. V shed 6 bases and J shed 2 bases, with 10 bases lying between them. In germline, CDR1 is SGHTA, CDR2 FQGTGA. The CDR3 is 14 residues long. CDR3: CASRQMPNTGELFF. In DNA form, the CDR3 reads TGTGCCAGCAGGCAGATGCCTAACACCGGGGAGCTGTTTTTT.

The gene calls are TRBV28 and TRBJ1-1; D is uncertain. The CDR3 is 14 amino acids. Germline V gene lookup returns CDR1 MDHEN and CDR2 SYDVKM. V gave up 6 bases and J gave up 0 bases, with 11 bases separating them. This CDR3 reads CASRRRLMNTEAFF. DNA of the CDR3: TGTGCCAGCAGACGGAGACTCATGAACACTGAAGCTTTCTTT.

The sample holds one count of this clonotype. This chain connects TRBV9 to TRBJ2-1; D assignment may be TRBD1 or TRBD2 (5 bases each). Germline V gives CDR1 SGDLS, CDR2 YYNGEE. Trimming removed 2 bases from V and 7 bases from J, with 13 bases in between. The CDR3 covers 14 residues. As DNA, the CDR3 is TGTGCCAGCAGCGTCAGGGAAAGGAGGAATGAGCAGTTCTTC. Its protein is CASSVRERRNEQFF.